The sequence of this T cell receptor (beta chain) was determined in a study of blood T cell repertoires in COVID-19. Data came from immunoSEQ multiplex PCR; TCRdb stores just in-frame clones and leaves some out. The sample holds roughly 220,000 clones, 84% seen once. The V gene end was trimmed by 5 bases and the J gene end by 11 bases; junction bases not matched to a gene: 6. The CDR3 totals 13 residues. The table lists this clone with a few counts. The sequence was collected from a woman aged 55-70 years with acute or convalescent COVID-19. The rearrangement joins TRBV12-3 or TRBV12-4 to TRBJ1-6; 7 bases map to TRBD1. The sample taken for sequencing was peripheral blood. CDR3 protein: CASSRGQYTPLHF. Written as DNA, the CDR3 is TGTGCCAGCAGTCGGGGACAGTATACACCCCTCCACTTT.